This TCR beta chain was retrieved from a study of T-cell memory formation after mild COVID-19. As concerns this clonotype: Its cognate antigen is unknown.

The CDR3 is made up of 15 amino acids. V lost 7 bases, J lost 3 bases, and 16 bases lay in between. Germline V gives CDR1 MNHNS, CDR2 SASEGT. TCRdb fed the 5' RACE reads into MiXCR, producing one record per CDR3 protein. The data show approximately 210,000 distinct CDR3 sequences, with around 17% seen just once and 2% to 3% held by the top ten. Study results and limitations: Cross-reactive memory apparently joined, as some responding clones appeared in pre-infection memory.

This clonotype originated in an adult woman who had mild COVID-19 (a few samples of this study predate the infection). Cell type and time point are not known. J is TRBJ1-5 and V is TRBV6-1, with unresolved D. Sequences were obtained from PBMCs or a T cell subset sorted from them (not recorded which). CDR3 region: CASTGSTLSNQPQHF. DNA for the CDR3: TGTGCCAGCACGGGCAGTACCTTGTCCAATCAGCCCCAGCATTTT.